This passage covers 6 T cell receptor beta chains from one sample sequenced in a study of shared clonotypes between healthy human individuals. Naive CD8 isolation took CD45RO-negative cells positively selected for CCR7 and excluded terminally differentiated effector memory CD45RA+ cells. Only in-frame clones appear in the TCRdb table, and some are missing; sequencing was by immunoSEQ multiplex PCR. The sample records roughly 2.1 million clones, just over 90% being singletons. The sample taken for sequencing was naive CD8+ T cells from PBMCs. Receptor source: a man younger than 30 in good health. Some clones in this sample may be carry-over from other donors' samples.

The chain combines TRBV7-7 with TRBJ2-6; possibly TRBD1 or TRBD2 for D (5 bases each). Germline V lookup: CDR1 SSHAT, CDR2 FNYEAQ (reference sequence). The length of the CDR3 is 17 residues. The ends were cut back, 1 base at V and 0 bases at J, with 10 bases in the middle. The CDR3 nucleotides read TGTGCCAGCAGCTTAGGGCCAGGGACCTCTGGGGCCAACGTCCTGACTTTC. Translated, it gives CASSLGPGTSGANVLTF.

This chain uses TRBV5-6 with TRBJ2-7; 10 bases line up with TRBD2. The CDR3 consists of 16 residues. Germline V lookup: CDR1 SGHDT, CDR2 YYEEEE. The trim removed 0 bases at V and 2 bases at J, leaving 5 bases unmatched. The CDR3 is CASSLVGLAGAYEQYF. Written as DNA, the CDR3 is TGTGCCAGCAGCTTGGTGGGGCTAGCGGGAGCCTACGAGCAGTACTTC.

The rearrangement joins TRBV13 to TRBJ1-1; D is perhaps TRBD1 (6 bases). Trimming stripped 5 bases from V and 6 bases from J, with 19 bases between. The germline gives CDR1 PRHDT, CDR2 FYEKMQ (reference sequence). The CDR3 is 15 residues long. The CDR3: CASSIWDLEGAEAFF. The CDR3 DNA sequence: TGTGCCAGCAGCATATGGGACCTCGAGGGGGCTGAAGCTTTCTTT.

The CDR3 nucleotides read TGTGCCAGCAGCCAACCTAGCGGGATTTACGAGCAGTACTTC. Residues: CASSQPSGIYEQYF. V gene TRBV4-2 combines with J gene TRBJ2-7; the match to TRBD2 covers 9 bases. From germline, CDR1 is LGHNA and CDR2 YNFKEQ. CDR3 size: 14 residues. The trim removed 2 bases at V and 4 bases at J, leaving 3 bases unmatched.

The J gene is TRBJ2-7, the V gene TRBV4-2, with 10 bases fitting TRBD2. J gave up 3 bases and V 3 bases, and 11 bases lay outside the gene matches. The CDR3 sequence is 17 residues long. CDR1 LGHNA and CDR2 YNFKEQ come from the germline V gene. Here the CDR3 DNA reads TGTGCCAGCAGCCAGGACTTAGCTAGCGGGAGAAGCTACGAGCAGTACTTC. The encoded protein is CASSQDLASGRSYEQYF.

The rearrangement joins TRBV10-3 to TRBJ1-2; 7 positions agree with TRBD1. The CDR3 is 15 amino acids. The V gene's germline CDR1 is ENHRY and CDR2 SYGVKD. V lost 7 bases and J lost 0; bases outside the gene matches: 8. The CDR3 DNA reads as TGTGCCATCACTTCCGGGACAGACACTAACTATGGCTACACCTTC. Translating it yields CAITSGTDTNYGYTF.